This entry lists 26 T cell receptor beta chains sequenced from one sample in a study of beta chain features in type 1 diabetes. The investigators reverse transcribed all of the isolated RNA, so they sequenced expressed TCRB transcripts. This table comes from immunoSEQ multiplex PCR, and its TCRdb copy is limited to in-frame clones, with some not included. In the table there are 350,000 to 450,000 clones, over 12% of which are singletons. The sequencing sample was made of naive CD4+ T cells from blood. The source is a woman aged 18-30 years in good health.

This clone has only a few counts. The CDR3 DNA follows: TGTGCCAGCAGCCCCGGGGGAAGCCGAGGCAATGAGCAGTTCTTC. This encodes CASSPGGSRGNEQFF. The chain joins TRBV5-4 to TRBJ2-1, with a possible D match to TRBD2 (6 bases). V dropped 4 bases and J dropped 6 bases, with 17 bases sitting between them. Looked up from germline, CDR1 is SGHNT and CDR2 is YYREEE (reference sequence). There are 15 residues in the CDR3. Complete variable domain (other parts from reference TRBV5-4 and TRBJ2-1): ETGVTQSPTHLIKTRGQQVTLRCSSQSGHNTVSWYQQALGQGPQFIFQYYREEENGRGNFPPRFSGLQFPNYSSELNVNALELDDSALYLCASSPGGSRGNEQFFGPGTRLTVL.

This clone occurred a few times. The chain employs TRBV18 and TRBJ2-1; D is uncertain. The CDR3 length is 11 residues. Trimming pared 4 bases from V and 6 bases from J, leaving 4 bases between. The germline V gene encodes CDR1 KGHSH and CDR2 LQKENI. The CDR3 protein is CASSLFNEQFF. The CDR3 DNA follows: TGTGCCAGCTCACTCTTCAATGAGCAGTTCTTC.

V is TRBV11-3 and J is TRBJ2-3; D gene ambiguous. The CDR3 length is 13 residues. Trimming stripped 3 bases from V and 1 base from J, with 5 bases between. Germline V gives CDR1 SGHNT, CDR2 YENEEA. The CDR3 DNA reads as TGTGCCAGCAGCTTCCCAGGCACAGATACGCAGTATTTT. It specifies CASSFPGTDTQYF.

This clone was observed a few times. The rearrangement links TRBV28 to TRBJ1-2; D gene unclear. The CDR3 sequence is 11 residues long. The germline gives CDR1 MDHEN, CDR2 SYDVKM. With 3 bases removed from V and 7 bases from J, the gap between germline ends came to 6 bases. The CDR3 nucleotides read TGTGCCAGCAGTTTTGAGGGTGGCTACACCTTC. Translating gives CASSFEGGYTF.

This clone was detected a few times. This chain joins TRBV4-3 and TRBJ2-5; D not resolved. With 0 bases removed from V and 5 bases from J, the gap between germline ends came to 7 bases. The CDR3 runs 13 residues. Germline V gene data show CDR1 as LGHNA and CDR2 as YSLEER. CDR3 DNA: TGCGCCAGCAGCCAAGATCCCCGGGAGACCCAGTACTTC. Translating it yields CASSQDPRETQYF.

The chain couples TRBV19 to TRBJ2-3; tentatively, D is TRBD2 (5 bases). This CDR3 has 13 amino acids. V shed 5 bases and J shed 3 bases, with 9 bases lying between them. The germline V gene encodes CDR1 LNHDA and CDR2 SQIVND (reference sequence). Here the CDR3 DNA reads TGTGCCAGTAGTCACGGACTGACAGATACGCAGTATTTT. Its translation: CASSHGLTDTQYF.

This clone was detected only once. The chain recombines TRBV2 with TRBJ2-7; 8 bases are shared with TRBD1. With V trimmed by 7 bases and J by 2 bases, 7 bases remained unmatched. From germline, CDR1 is SNHLY and CDR2 FYNNEI. The CDR3 runs 14 residues. The CDR3 loop is CASNGQGRTYEQYF. The CDR3 coding sequence is TGTGCCAGCAATGGACAGGGACGGACCTACGAGCAGTACTTC. Complete variable domain (other parts from reference TRBV2 and TRBJ2-7): EPEVTQTPSHQVTQMGQEVILRCVPISNHLYFYWYRQILGQKVEFLVSFYNNEISEKSEIFDDQFSVERPDGSNFTLKIRSTKLEDSAMYFCASNGQGRTYEQYFGPGTRLTVT.

This chain connects TRBV7-2 to TRBJ1-2; D is unresolved. Per the germline V gene, CDR1 is SGHTA and CDR2 is FQGNSA. The V end was cut by 2 bases, the J end by 4 bases, with 14 bases between. CDR3 length: 15 amino acids. As DNA, the CDR3 is TGTGCCAGCAGCTTATTTCGGGGTATCGGCTATGGCTACACCTTC. Its translation is CASSLFRGIGYGYTF.

This clone was recorded a few times. The chain couples TRBV10-3 to TRBJ2-1; no definite D call. The V gene lost 11 bases and the J gene lost 0 bases, with 17 bases spanning the gap. The CDR3 consists of 15 residues. CDR1 and CDR2 (germline): ENHRY, SYGVKD. CDR3 residues: CAPGLDQSSYNEQFF. CDR3 in DNA: TGTGCCCCTGGGCTCGACCAGAGCTCCTACAATGAGCAGTTCTTC.

V usage is TRBV7-9 and J usage is TRBJ1-5; 7 nucleotides align to TRBD1. J lost 6 bases, V lost 1 base, and 15 bases had no gene match. The CDR3 length is 18 residues. Germline values: CDR1 SEHNR, CDR2 FQNEAQ (reference sequence). The CDR3 region is CASSLVPTGAPSPQPQHF. CDR3 sequence (DNA): TGTGCCAGCAGCTTAGTCCCTACAGGGGCTCCCTCCCCTCAGCCCCAGCATTTT.

V usage is TRBV19 and J usage is TRBJ2-3, with TRBD2 matching 8 bases. CDR3 length: 15 residues. V lost 5 bases and J lost 2; bases outside the gene matches: 6. In germline, CDR1 is LNHDA, CDR2 SQIVND (reference sequence). Here the CDR3 reads CASSPGRGVTDTQYF. CDR3 bases: TGTGCCAGTAGTCCAGGGCGGGGGGTCACAGATACGCAGTATTTT.

The sample holds a few counts of this clone. The V call is TRBV4-2, the J call TRBJ2-5, with D possibly matching TRBD2 (5 bases). V lost 0 bases to trimming and J lost 4 bases, with 6 bases between them. Per germline, CDR1 LGHNA and CDR2 YNFKEQ. The CDR3 loop spans 13 amino acids. The CDR3 coding sequence is TGTGCCAGCAGCCAAGAAGGAGGAGAGACCCAGTACTTC. Amino acids: CASSQEGGETQYF.

This clone was counted only a few times. The chain joins TRBV6-6 to TRBJ2-2; 13 nucleotides agree with TRBD2. Trimming at V came to 6 bases and at J to 3 bases, leaving 4 bases not matched to a gene. The CDR3 is 16 amino acids. Germline values: CDR1 MNHNY, CDR2 SVGAGI (reference sequence). This CDR3 reads CASRRLAGGDTGELFF. The CDR3 DNA sequence: TGTGCCAGCAGAAGACTAGCGGGAGGAGACACCGGGGAGCTGTTTTTT.

This clone came up a few times. This chain joins TRBV7-9 and TRBJ2-3, with 14 positions matching TRBD2. CDR3 length: 16 amino acids. Germline loops: CDR1 SEHNR, CDR2 FQNEAQ (reference sequence). V dropped 10 bases and J dropped 3; count of bases not matched to a gene: 9. CDR3 sequence: CATKRLAGGPTDTQYF. As DNA, the CDR3 is TGTGCCACGAAGAGACTAGCGGGAGGGCCAACAGATACGCAGTATTTT.

The chain is built from TRBV9 and TRBJ2-5; 9 bases line up with TRBD2. The germline CDR1 and CDR2 sequences are SGDLS and YYNGEE. V lost 3 bases, J lost 4 bases, and 4 bases stayed unmatched. The CDR3 runs to 14 residues. CDR3 sequence reads: CASSATSGRETQYF. The CDR3 DNA reads TGTGCCAGCAGCGCGACTAGCGGTAGAGAGACCCAGTACTTC. Variable domain in full (rest from reference TRBV9 and TRBJ2-5): DSGVTQTPKHLITATGQRVTLRCSPRSGDLSVYWYQQSLDQGLQFLIQYYNGEERAKGNILERFSAQQFPDLHSELNLSSLELGDSALYFCASSATSGRETQYFGPGTRLLVL.

This chain links TRBV5-1 with TRBJ1-2; D gene uncertain. The CDR3 loop spans 13 amino acids. V was cut by 4 bases and J by 4 bases, with 11 bases left in between. Germline loops: CDR1 SGHRS, CDR2 YFSETQ. CDR3: CASSQSGPYGYTF. CDR3 nucleotides: TGCGCCAGCAGCCAAAGCGGACCCTATGGCTACACCTTC.

This clone showed up just a few times. CDR3 coding DNA: TGTGCCATCTGGACAGGGGGCAATCAGCCCCAGCATTTT. Amino acid sequence: CAIWTGGNQPQHF. The V gene is TRBV10-3, the J gene TRBJ1-5; TRBD1 matches at 9 bases. Germline CDR1 is ENHRY and CDR2 is SYGVKD. V was pared by 8 bases and J by 2 bases, with 1 base of the junction left unmatched. The CDR3 covers 13 residues.

This clone was detected only a few times. The chain couples TRBV19 to TRBJ1-1, with D unclear. The CDR3 spans 12 residues. Trimming removed 3 bases at V and 8 bases at J, with 10 bases between. CDR1 and CDR2 from the germline V gene are LNHDA and SQIVND (reference sequence). CDR3 nucleotides: TGTGCCAGTAGTATTCGGGGATCCGAAGCTTTCTTT. It codes for CASSIRGSEAFF.

This chain links TRBV9 with TRBJ2-2; 7 nucleotides match TRBD1. Germline CDR1 reads SGDLS; CDR2 reads YYNGEE. This CDR3 region has 18 residues. V lost 3 bases to trimming and J lost 5 bases; unmatched junction nucleotides: 16. CDR3 coding DNA: TGTGCCAGCAGCGGGCTCAGGGAAGGGGGCCGACGAACCGGGGAGCTGTTTTTT. It yields the protein CASSGLREGGRRTGELFF. Full variable domain (outside the CDR3, taken from reference TRBV9 and TRBJ2-2): DSGVTQTPKHLITATGQRVTLRCSPRSGDLSVYWYQQSLDQGLQFLIQYYNGEERAKGNILERFSAQQFPDLHSELNLSSLELGDSALYFCASSGLREGGRRTGELFFGEGSRLTVL.

The chain employs TRBV6-1 and TRBJ2-5; D uncertain. The CDR3 is 13 residues long. Trimming removed 4 bases at V and 2 bases at J, with 8 bases between. Per germline, CDR1 MNHNS and CDR2 SASEGT. Written as DNA, the CDR3 is TGTGCCAGCAGTGGAGCGTCACAAGAGACCCAGTACTTC. It codes for CASSGASQETQYF.

The rearrangement uses TRBV19 and TRBJ2-1; D is possibly TRBD2 (6 bases). CDR1 is LNHDA, CDR2 SQIVND, per germline (reference sequence). Deletions cut 9 bases from V and 0 bases from J, with 12 bases between. The CDR3 has 14 amino acids. CDR3 region: CASTRGTSYNEQFF. The CDR3 region has the DNA TGTGCCAGCACGCGGGGAACCTCCTACAATGAGCAGTTCTTC.

This chain connects TRBV28 to TRBJ2-7; tentative D call: TRBD1 (6 bases). Trimming shortened V by 7 bases and J by 9 bases, and 22 bases separated the two germline ends. The CDR3 covers 14 residues. Germline lookup yields CDR1 MDHEN and CDR2 SYDVKM. Here the CDR3 DNA reads TGTGCCAGCACCCTTAGACAGGACCTTACGAGGCAGTACTTC. Its protein is CASTLRQDLTRQYF.

This clone was counted only a few times. This chain links TRBV4-1 with TRBJ2-5; D possibly corresponds to TRBD2 (6 bases). V shed 0 bases and J shed 5 bases, with 19 bases lying between them. Germline CDR1 is MGHRA and CDR2 is YSYEKL. This CDR3 contains 17 residues. Here the CDR3 DNA reads TGCGCCAGCAGCCAAGATCGGACTAACTTCGGCTGGGAGACCCAGTACTTC. It yields the protein CASSQDRTNFGWETQYF.

This clone was observed a few times. The chain recombines TRBV29-1 with TRBJ2-3; 8 nucleotides match TRBD1. J lost 4 bases, V lost 8 bases, and 11 bases had no gene match. Germline V gives CDR1 SQVTM, CDR2 ANQGSEA. This CDR3 spans 14 amino acids. The CDR3 reads CSTLPQGAADTQYF. DNA of the CDR3: TGCAGCACCTTACCCCAGGGGGCTGCAGATACGCAGTATTTT.

Only a few counts were recorded for this clone. The same CDR3 is also encoded by other DNA sequences in this sample. The gene calls are TRBV28 and TRBJ2-7; D not resolved. Trimming took off 6 bases at V and 6 bases at J, with 12 bases between the two ends. The CDR3 totals 12 residues. Germline V gives CDR1 MDHEN, CDR2 SYDVKM. This CDR3 reads CASSLESGEQYF. CDR3 DNA sequence: TGTGCCAGCAGCCTCGAGTCGGGCGAGCAGTACTTC.

This clone was counted a single time. The V gene is TRBV5-4, the J gene TRBJ2-3; 11 nucleotides match TRBD2. The germline V gene has CDR1 SGHNT and CDR2 YYREEE (reference sequence). The CDR3 spans 16 residues. Unmatched junction bases numbered 7, after V lost 7 bases and J lost 0 bases. CDR3 DNA: TGTGCCAGCTCCACTCGACTAGCGGGAAGCACAGATACGCAGTATTTT. Amino acids: CASSTRLAGSTDTQYF.